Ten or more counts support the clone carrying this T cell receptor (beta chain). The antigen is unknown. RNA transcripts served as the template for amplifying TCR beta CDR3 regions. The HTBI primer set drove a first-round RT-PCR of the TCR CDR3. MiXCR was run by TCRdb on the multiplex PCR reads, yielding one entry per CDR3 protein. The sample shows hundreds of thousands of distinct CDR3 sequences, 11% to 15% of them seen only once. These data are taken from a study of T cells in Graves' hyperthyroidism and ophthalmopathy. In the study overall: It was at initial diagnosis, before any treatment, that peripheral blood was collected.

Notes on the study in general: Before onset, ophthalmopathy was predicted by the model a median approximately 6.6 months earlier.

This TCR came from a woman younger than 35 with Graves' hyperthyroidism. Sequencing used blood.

In nucleotides, the CDR3 is TGTGCCACCGGGGTATGGACAGGGGGCTACGAGCAGTACTTC. Its translation is CATGVWTGGYEQYF. J is TRBJ2-7 and V is TRBV28, with 10 bases fitting TRBD1. The CDR3 has 14 amino acids. With V trimmed by 10 bases and J by 3 bases, 9 bases remained unmatched. Germline assignment: CDR1 MDHEN and CDR2 SYDVKM.